This T cell receptor beta chain came from a study of a mutant IDH1 vaccine in newly diagnosed glioma. Study at large: Patients in the study were vaccinated eight times, receiving shots in weeks 1, 3, 5, 7, 11, 15, 19 and 23. The treated group averaged about 41 years old and was around 62% male, about 40% female.

As regards this clone: Antigen unknown.

Produced via immunoSEQ multiplex PCR; TCRdb's table is partial and in-frame only. Of some 120,000 clones in the sample, 80% were seen once. Time point of the sample: week 11, during vaccination. Doses comprised 300 ug of mutant IDH1 20-mer peptide each, plus topical imiquimod. The CDR3 extends over 13 amino acids. V was cut by 1 base and J by 8 bases, with 8 bases left in between. Per the germline V gene, CDR1 is LNHDA and CDR2 is SQIVND (reference sequence). This specimen consisted of PBMCs, obtained from a glioma patient whose treatment included an IDH1 peptide vaccine. The TCR originated in a man aged 35-49 years with glioma. This chain joins TRBV19 and TRBJ2-2; D remains unclear. In DNA, the CDR3 is TGTGCCAGTAGTATAGTAAGAGGTGGGGAGCTGTTTTTT. Translation: CASSIVRGGELFF.